The clone carrying this T cell receptor (beta chain) has only a few counts. This sample is part of a study of beta chain features in type 1 diabetes. cDNA synthesis used the whole RNA isolate, giving expressed TCRB sequences. Profiling relied on immunoSEQ multiplex PCR, and the TCRdb table lists in-frame clones only, not all of them. The sample contains a few hundred thousand clones, more than 12% of which appear only once. Trimming shortened V by 6 bases and J by 2 bases, and 8 bases separated the two germline ends. The CDR3 runs 14 residues. Germline-derived CDR1 and CDR2 are KGHSY and FQNENV. This TCR was recovered from a woman aged 18-29 years in good health. The J gene is TRBJ2-6, the V gene TRBV16, with D hard to call. The source material was naive CD4+ T cells from blood. The CDR3 DNA is TGTGCCAGCAGTAGTATCCCTGGGGCCAACGTCCTGACTTTC. Residues: CASSSIPGANVLTF.